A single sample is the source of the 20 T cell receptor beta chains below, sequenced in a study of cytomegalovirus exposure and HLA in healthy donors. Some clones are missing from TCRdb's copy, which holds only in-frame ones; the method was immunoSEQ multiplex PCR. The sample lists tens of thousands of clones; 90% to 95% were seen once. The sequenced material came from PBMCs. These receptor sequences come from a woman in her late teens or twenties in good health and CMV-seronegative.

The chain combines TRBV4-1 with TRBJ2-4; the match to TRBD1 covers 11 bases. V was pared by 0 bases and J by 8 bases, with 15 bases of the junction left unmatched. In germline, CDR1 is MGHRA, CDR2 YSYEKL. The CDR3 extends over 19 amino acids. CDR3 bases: TGCGCCAGCAGCCAAGATCGATCAGCCGGACAGGGGGCTAGGGACATTCAGTACTTC. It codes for CASSQDRSAGQGARDIQYF.

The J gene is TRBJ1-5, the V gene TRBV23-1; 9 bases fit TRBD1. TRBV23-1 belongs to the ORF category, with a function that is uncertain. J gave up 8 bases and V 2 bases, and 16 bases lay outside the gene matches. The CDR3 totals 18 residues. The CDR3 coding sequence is TGCGCCAGCAGTCAAGGCGTCCCGGGACAGGGAACGGGGGAGCCCCAGCATTTT. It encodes CASSQGVPGQGTGEPQHF.

The CDR3 region has the DNA TGTGCCATCTCCTCGGAAGAGACCCAGTACTTC. This gives the protein CAISSEETQYF. The rearrangement uses TRBV10-3 and TRBJ2-5; D not certain. Germline values: CDR1 ENHRY, CDR2 SYGVKD. V was pared by 8 bases and J by 3 bases, with 7 bases between. The CDR3 runs 11 residues.

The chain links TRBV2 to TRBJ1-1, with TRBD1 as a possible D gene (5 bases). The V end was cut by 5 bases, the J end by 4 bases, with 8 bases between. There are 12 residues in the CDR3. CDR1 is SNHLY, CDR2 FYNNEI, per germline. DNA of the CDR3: TGTGCCAGCAGTATGCAGGGCACTGAAGCTTTCTTT. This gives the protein CASSMQGTEAFF.

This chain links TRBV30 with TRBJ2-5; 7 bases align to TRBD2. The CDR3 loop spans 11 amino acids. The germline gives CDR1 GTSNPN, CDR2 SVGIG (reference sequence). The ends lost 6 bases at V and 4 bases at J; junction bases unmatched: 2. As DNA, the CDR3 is TGTGCCTGTATAGCGGGAGAGACCCAGTACTTC. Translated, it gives CACIAGETQYF.

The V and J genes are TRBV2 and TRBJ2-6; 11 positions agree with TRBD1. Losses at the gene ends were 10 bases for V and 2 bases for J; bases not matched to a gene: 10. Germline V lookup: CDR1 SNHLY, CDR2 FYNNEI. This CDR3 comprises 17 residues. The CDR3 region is CATQDRGRIAGANVLTF. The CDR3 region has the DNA TGTGCCACCCAGGACAGGGGGCGCATTGCTGGGGCCAACGTCCTGACTTTC.

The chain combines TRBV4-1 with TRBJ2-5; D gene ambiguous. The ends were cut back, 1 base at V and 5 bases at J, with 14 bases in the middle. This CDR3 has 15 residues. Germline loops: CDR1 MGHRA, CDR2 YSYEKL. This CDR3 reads CASSQGMVVLETQYF. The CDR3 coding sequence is TGCGCCAGCAGCCAAGGAATGGTAGTTTTGGAGACCCAGTACTTC.

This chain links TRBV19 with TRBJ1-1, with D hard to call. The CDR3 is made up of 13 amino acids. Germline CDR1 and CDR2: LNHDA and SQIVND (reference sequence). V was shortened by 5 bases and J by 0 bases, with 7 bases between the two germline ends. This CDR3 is CASSPSMNTEAFF. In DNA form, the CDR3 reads TGTGCCAGTAGTCCATCCATGAACACTGAAGCTTTCTTT.

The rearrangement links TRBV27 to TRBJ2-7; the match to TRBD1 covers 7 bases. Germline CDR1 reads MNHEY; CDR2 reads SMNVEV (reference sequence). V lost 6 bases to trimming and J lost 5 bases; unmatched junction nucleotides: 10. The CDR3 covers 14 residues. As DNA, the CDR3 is TGTGCCAGCAGAGAGGGACAGTTCTTAGACGAGCAGTACTTC. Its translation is CASREGQFLDEQYF.

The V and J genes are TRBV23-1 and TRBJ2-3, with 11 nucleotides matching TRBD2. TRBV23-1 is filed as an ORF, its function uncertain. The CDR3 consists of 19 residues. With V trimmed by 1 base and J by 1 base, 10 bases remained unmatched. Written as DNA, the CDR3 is TGCGCCAGCAGTCAATACGTACTAGCGGGGGAGTCTCGCACAGATACGCAGTATTTT. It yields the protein CASSQYVLAGESRTDTQYF.

The CDR3 loop reads CASSSGLAGDRVVYNEQFF. The CDR3 nucleotides read TGTGCCAGCTCATCGGGACTAGCGGGGGACCGGGTGGTATACAATGAGCAGTTCTTC. The V gene is TRBV18, the J gene TRBJ2-1; 14 nucleotides agree with TRBD2. The CDR3 runs 19 residues. The germline V gene has CDR1 KGHSH and CDR2 LQKENI. Trimming removed 5 bases from V and 4 bases from J; junction bases left unmatched: 13.

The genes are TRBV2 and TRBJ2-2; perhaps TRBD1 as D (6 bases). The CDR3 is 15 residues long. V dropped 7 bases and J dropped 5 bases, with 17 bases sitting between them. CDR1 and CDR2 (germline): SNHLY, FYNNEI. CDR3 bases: TGTGCCAGCATAGGGGGACGACCGGGGACCGGGGAGCTGTTTTTT. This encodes CASIGGRPGTGELFF.

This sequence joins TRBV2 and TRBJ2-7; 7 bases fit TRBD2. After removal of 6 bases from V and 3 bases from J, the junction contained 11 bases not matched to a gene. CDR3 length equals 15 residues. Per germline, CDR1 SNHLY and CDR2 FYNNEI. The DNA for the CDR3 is TGTGCCAGCAGGGGGCCACGGGAGGCATTCTACGAGCAGTACTTC. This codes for CASRGPREAFYEQYF.

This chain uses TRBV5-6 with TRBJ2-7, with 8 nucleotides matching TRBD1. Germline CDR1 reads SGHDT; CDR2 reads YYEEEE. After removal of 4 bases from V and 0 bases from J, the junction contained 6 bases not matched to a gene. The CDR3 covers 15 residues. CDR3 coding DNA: TGTGCCAGCAGCCAGGACAGGGCCCCCTCCTACGAGCAGTACTTC. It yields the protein CASSQDRAPSYEQYF.

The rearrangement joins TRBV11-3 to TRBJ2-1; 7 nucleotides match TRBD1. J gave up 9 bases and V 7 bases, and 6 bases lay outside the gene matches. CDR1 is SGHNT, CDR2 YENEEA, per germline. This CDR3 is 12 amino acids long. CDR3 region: CASTLNRGEQFF. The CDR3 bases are TGTGCCAGCACCCTTAACAGGGGTGAGCAGTTCTTC.

The CDR3 sequence is CASSSPPRPAGLAGCYEQYF. For the CDR3, the DNA is TGTGCCAGCAGCTCCCCCCCCCGGCCCGCGGGACTAGCGGGGTGCTACGAGCAGTACTTC. The gene calls are TRBV11-3 and TRBJ2-7, with TRBD2 identical over 13 bases. The CDR3 is 20 amino acids. Germline CDR1 SGHNT, CDR2 YENEEA. J gave up 3 bases and V 4 bases, and 18 bases lay outside the gene matches. Drawing the rest from reference TRBV11-3 and TRBJ2-7, the complete variable domain is EAGVVQSPRYKIIEKKQPVAFWCNPISGHNTLYWYLQNLGQGPELLIRYENEEAVDDSQLPKDRFSAERLKGVDSTLKIQPAELGDSAVYLCASSSPPRPAGLAGCYEQYFGPGTRLTVT.

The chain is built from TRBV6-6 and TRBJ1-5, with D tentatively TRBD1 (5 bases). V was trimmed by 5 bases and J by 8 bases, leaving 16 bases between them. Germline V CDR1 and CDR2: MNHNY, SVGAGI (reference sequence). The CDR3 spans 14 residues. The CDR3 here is CASSLAKRGEPQHF. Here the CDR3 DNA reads TGTGCCAGCAGTCTCGCAAAGCGGGGGGAGCCCCAGCATTTT.

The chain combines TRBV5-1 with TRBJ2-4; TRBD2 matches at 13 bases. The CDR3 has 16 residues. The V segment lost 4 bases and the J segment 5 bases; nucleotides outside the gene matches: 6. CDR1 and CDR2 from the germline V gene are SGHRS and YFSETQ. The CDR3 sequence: CASSGGLAGRENIQYF. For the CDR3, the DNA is TGCGCCAGCAGCGGGGGACTAGCGGGGAGGGAAAACATTCAGTACTTC.

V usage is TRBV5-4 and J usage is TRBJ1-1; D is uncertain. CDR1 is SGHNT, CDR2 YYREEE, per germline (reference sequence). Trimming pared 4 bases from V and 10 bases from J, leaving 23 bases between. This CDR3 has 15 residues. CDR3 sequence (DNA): TGTGCCAGCAGCGGATTGGAGAATGCGGAGGTGGTAGCTTTCTTT. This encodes CASSGLENAEVVAFF.

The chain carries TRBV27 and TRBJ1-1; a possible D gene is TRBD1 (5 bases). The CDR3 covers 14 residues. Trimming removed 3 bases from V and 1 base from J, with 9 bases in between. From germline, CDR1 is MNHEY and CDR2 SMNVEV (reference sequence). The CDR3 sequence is CASSLGEGNTEAFF. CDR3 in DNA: TGTGCCAGCAGTTTGGGGGAGGGGAACACTGAAGCTTTCTTT.